The clone carrying this TCR beta chain was detected once. This specimen comes from a study of blood T cell repertoires in COVID-19. About the study: Some COVID-19 samples were acute and others convalescent; all came from the United States, Italy and Spain.

Original handling: Estimates of nucleated cell counts were drawn from the amplification of reference gene primers. Some clones are missing from TCRdb's copy, which holds only in-frame ones; the method was immunoSEQ multiplex PCR. For V, J and clone size, that table is used; D and trimming come from the DNA. Of roughly 100,000 clones in the sample, 86% were seen once. This sequence was found in a human donor in a cohort sampled during active COVID-19. The sample comprised peripheral blood.

In DNA form, the CDR3 reads TGCGCCAGCAGCCAAGATAACAGGGGCTACGAGCAGTACTTC. It codes for CASSQDNRGYEQYF. The chain carries TRBV4-3 and TRBJ2-7; 7 bases line up with TRBD1. The CDR3 covers 14 residues. The trim removed 0 bases at V and 3 bases at J, leaving 2 bases unmatched. Germline CDR1 is LGHNA and CDR2 is YSLEER.